A selection of T cell receptor beta chains follows, all from one sample in a study of T cells in localized non-small cell lung cancer. Clones were sequenced by immunoSEQ multiplex PCR, and TCRdb holds only the in-frame ones, with some missing. The sample has fewer than 95,000 clones; approximately 91% are singletons. This specimen was PBMCs, taken before any cancer treatment. These receptors were collected from a woman between 35 and 70 years old with stage II squamous cell lung carcinoma. Each CDR3 is given with its conserved first and last residue. The D gene is left open where the match is weak. Clone size is given for some rows only: seen once, a few or many times, or a class if the clone is expanded.

j_call | d_call | v_call | clone_size | cdr3_aa | cdr3_nt
TRBJ1-2 | . | TRBV7-8 | . | CASSLEGVYGYTF | TGTGCCAGCAGCTTAGAGGGGGTCTATGGCTACACCTTC
TRBJ2-1 | TRBD2 | TRBV7-9 | . | CASSVVGKTSGTEQFF | TGTGCCAGCAGCGTAGTAGGTAAAACTAGCGGGACTGAGCAGTTCTTC
TRBJ1-1 | . | TRBV11-2 | once | CASGNRAEDPGITEAFF | TGTGCCAGCGGGAACAGGGCGGAGGACCCCGGAATCACTGAAGCTTTCTTT
TRBJ1-2 | TRBD1 | TRBV5-4 | . | CASSFQTGASYGYTF | TGTGCCAGCAGCTTCCAGACAGGGGCCTCCTATGGCTACACCTTC
TRBJ1-2 | . | TRBV6-1 | . | CASSAPRDKRDYGYTF | TGTGCCAGCAGTGCGCCCCGGGACAAGAGAGACTATGGCTACACCTTC
TRBJ1-5 | . | TRBV6-5 | once | CASSSYRDPRQPQHF | TGTGCCAGCAGCTCTTACAGGGACCCGAGACAGCCCCAGCATTTT
TRBJ1-4 | . | TRBV25-1 | . | CASSVSQGLATNEKLFF | TGTGCCAGTAGTGTAAGCCAGGGGCTTGCAACTAATGAAAAACTGTTTTTT
TRBJ1-2 | TRBD1 | TRBV19 | . | CASSMTGVGAYGYTF | TGTGCCAGTAGTATGACAGGGGTTGGGGCCTATGGCTACACCTTC
TRBJ1-3 | . | TRBV6-6 | . | CASSPTGIGNTIYF | TGTGCCAGCAGCCCTACAGGGATCGGAAACACCATATATTTT
TRBJ1-5 | TRBD1 | TRBV2 | . | CASRGTGGQPQHF | TGTGCCAGCAGAGGGACAGGCGGTCAGCCCCAGCATTTT
TRBJ2-7 | TRBD2 | TRBV6-6 | . | CASSLTGGHEQYF | TGTGCCAGCAGTTTAACGGGGGGGCACGAGCAGTACTTC
TRBJ2-1 | . | TRBV5-1 | . | CASSWGRGRPNEQFF | TGCGCCAGCAGCTGGGGACGGGGGCGGCCCAATGAGCAGTTCTTC
TRBJ2-7 | TRBD2 | TRBV15 | . | CATSRDRASGVYEQYF | TGTGCCACCAGCAGAGATCGTGCTAGCGGCGTCTACGAGCAGTACTTC
TRBJ2-1 | . | TRBV7-9 | . | CASSSRGGPREQFF | TGTGCCAGCAGCTCCCGTGGGGGACCGCGGGAGCAGTTCTTC
TRBJ1-5 | . | TRBV6-1 | . | CASRNRGEGQPQHF | TGTGCCAGCAGAAACCGGGGAGAGGGGCAGCCCCAGCATTTT
TRBJ2-5 | TRBD2 | TRBV5-4 | once | CASSLAAGLGETQYF | TGTGCCAGCAGCTTGGCCGCAGGACTAGGGGAGACCCAGTACTTC
TRBJ2-2 | . | TRBV6-5 | . | CASSPPFTGELFF | TGTGCCAGCAGTCCCCCTTTTACCGGGGAGCTGTTTTTT
TRBJ1-2 | TRBD1 | TRBV28 | . | CASRGMGDSRYGYTF | TGTGCCAGCAGGGGGATGGGGGACAGCCGATATGGCTACACCTTC
TRBJ2-2 | TRBD1 | TRBV6-5 | . | CASSRTGVGELFF | TGTGCCAGCAGCAGAACAGGGGTCGGGGAGCTGTTTTTT
TRBJ2-7 | . | TRBV5-1 | . | CASSLSLEGHEQYF | TGCGCCAGCAGCCTCAGTCTAGAGGGTCACGAGCAGTACTTC
TRBJ1-4 | . | TRBV4-1 | . | CASEKGMRGGGEKLFF | TGCGCCAGCGAAAAGGGGATGAGGGGGGGAGGAGAAAAACTGTTTTTT
TRBJ2-2 | . | TRBV6-6 | . | CASSPPAGELFF | TGTGCCAGCAGCCCCCCCGCCGGGGAGCTGTTTTTT
TRBJ1-5 | TRBD1 | TRBV14 | . | CASSPTGRRQPQHF | TGTGCCAGCAGCCCGACAGGGCGGCGGCAGCCCCAGCATTTT
TRBJ2-1 | . | TRBV19 | . | CASSLLEGEQFF | TGTGCCAGTAGTCTCCTCGAGGGTGAGCAGTTCTTC
TRBJ1-1 | . | TRBV7-9 | . | CASSFGVDTEAFF | TGTGCCAGCAGCTTTGGTGTGGACACTGAAGCTTTCTTT
TRBJ2-1 | TRBD2 | TRBV15 | . | CATSILAGGYNEQFF | TGTGCCACCAGTATACTAGCGGGGGGATACAATGAGCAGTTCTTC
TRBJ1-4 | . | TRBV18 | . | CASSPTQGGNEKLFF | TGTGCCAGCTCACCAACACAGGGTGGAAATGAAAAACTGTTTTTT
TRBJ1-4 | TRBD1 | TRBV30 | . | CAWSPQGARKEKLFF | TGTGCCTGGAGTCCCCAGGGGGCTCGGAAGGAAAAACTGTTTTTT
TRBJ2-5 | . | TRBV18 | . | CASSQRFQETQYF | TGTGCCAGCTCACAGAGATTCCAAGAGACCCAGTACTTC
TRBJ1-2 | TRBD1 | TRBV7-2 | . | CASSPQGGRYGYTF | TGTGCCAGCAGCCCCCAGGGGGGGAGGTATGGCTACACCTTC
TRBJ1-4 | TRBD1 | TRBV5-1 | . | CASSPQGFRTNEKLFF | TGCGCCAGCAGCCCACAGGGGTTTCGGACTAATGAAAAACTGTTTTTT
TRBJ2-5 | TRBD2 | TRBV5-6 | . | CASSFRSGEETQYF | TGTGCCAGCAGCTTTCGTAGCGGGGAGGAGACCCAGTACTTC
TRBJ1-5 | . | TRBV2 | . | CASTLGNQPQHF | TGTGCCAGCACACTGGGGAATCAGCCCCAGCATTTT
TRBJ1-6 | . | TRBV28 | . | CATAVGYNSPLHF | TGTGCCACAGCGGTAGGCTATAATTCACCCCTCCACTTT
TRBJ1-5 | . | TRBV6-5 | few | CASRDRGSNQPQHF | TGTGCCAGCAGGGACCGGGGGAGCAATCAGCCCCAGCATTTT
TRBJ2-7 | TRBD2 | TRBV19 | . | CASSERLAGSSYEQYF | TGTGCCAGTAGCGAAAGACTAGCGGGAAGCTCCTACGAGCAGTACTTC
TRBJ2-1 | . | TRBV5-3 | . | CASSLRRGSYNEQFF | TGTGCCAGCAGCTTAAGGCGGGGCTCCTACAATGAGCAGTTCTTC